This T cell receptor beta chain was captured by sequencing in a study of regulatory T cells in long-lasting Graves disease (dated by TCRdb to the early 2020s). In the study overall: Persistent Graves' disease was defined as persistently positive TSH receptor autoantibodies together with antithyroid drug treatment for over 5 years. This study used TCR sequencing and RNA sequencing of peripheral blood to compare persistent Graves' disease patients against newly diagnosed Graves' disease patients. The study was registered as a clinical trial and conducted in China. A total of about 33 samples underwent TCR sequencing, from some 13 patients with persistent Graves' disease and some 20 patients with newly diagnosed Graves' disease. In the clinical cohort, patients with persistent Graves' disease had used antithyroid drugs for an average of around 9.3 years. What the work shows at the level of the full study, not this receptor alone: Only the TCR beta chain was sequenced and analyzed. Because the primary lesion, thyroid tissue, could not be accessed, the study looked at peripheral blood alone. TRBV28, TRBJ1-2 and TRBJ2-5 were preferentially used in persistent disease, while TRBV20-1 and TRBJ2-1 were favored in newly diagnosed disease. Persistent Graves' disease patients showed lower TCR Shannon entropy and fewer highly expanded clones than newly diagnosed patients, suggesting clonal expansion. A larger number of public clonotypes was shared among persistent patients (around 2,500) than among newly diagnosed patients (around 870). As a limitation, the authors acknowledged that the small sample size may reduce accuracy.

Reading from cysteine to phenylalanine, the CDR3 counts 16 amino acids. Only the CDR3 region is kept as DNA, spanning 48 bases read in frame from base 1. V drops 4 bases and J drops 4 bases, leaving 19 bases in between. The germline V gene (reference sequence) supplies CDR1 LGHDT and CDR2 YNNKEL. A remark on this clonotype: Its target antigen remains unknown. Base qualities were left out, and no much larger clone turns up one base away.

Receptor libraries were prepared by multiplex PCR. Instrument on record: Illumina HiSeq 4000. iRepertoire HTBI primers and Arm-PCR amplification of CDR3 regions were used to construct TCR beta libraries. Gel purification was performed on PCR products prior to sequencing. Per the authors' processing: A total of roughly 58 TRBV and some 15 TRBJ segments were identified across samples and were used for gene usage analysis of CDR3 amino acid clonotypes. Filtered high-quality paired reads were merged into contigs using COPE and FqMerger. BLAST was used to align contigs to IMGT TRBV, TRBD and TRBJ reference genes, with CDR3 defined following IMGT. Any clonotype with a frequency above 0.1% was counted as a highly expanded clone. Repertoire diversity was measured by Shannon entropy, and V-J evenness by the Gini coefficient. A clonotype found in more than one individual was treated as public. Using fastp at Q25 and MiXCR, TCRdb reprocessed the public reads and kept productive beta chains. Duplicate CDR3 protein sequences are folded into a single record with the most common DNA and genes. In this record, the V and J calls reflect TCRdb's handling and not the investigators' own analysis. Across this sample there are around 400,000 distinct CDR3 sequences, with roughly a fifth seen only once. Together, the top ten hold around an eighth of the sample.

The time point label for this specimen denotes: persistent/refractory GD, antithyroid drugs over 5 years with positive TRAb. For both TCR sequencing and RNA sequencing, RNA was extracted from PBMCs in TRIzol. Graves' disease was diagnosed according to American Thyroid Association guidelines. The patients came from an endocrinology department in Xi'an, China. From each patient, about 9 milliliters of peripheral blood was collected into an EDTA anticoagulant tube. Ficoll Paque Plus density gradient separation was used to isolate PBMCs, and no further T cell sorting was done. An Agilent 2100 Bioanalyzer and agarose gel were used to check RNA quality, and a NanoDrop 2000 was used to measure RNA concentration.

The sequence derives from a female donor with Graves disease. In this chain, TRBV3-1 is recombined with TRBJ2-5, with TRBD2 perhaps the D gene, on 5 matching bases. The sample in question was peripheral blood mononuclear cells (PBMCs), obtained when the disease was refractory, from a patient treated with antithyroid drugs. The DNA is TGTGCCAGCAGCCCCTTTGGCAACTCCGGGGTAGAGACCCAGTACTTC. It specifies CASSPFGNSGVETQYF.